The TCR beta chain under discussion was sequenced for a study of CD8+ T cells in alopecia areata. Study-level points and caveats: Across lesional scalp, and particularly alopecia totalis/universalis, clonality surpassed that of normal scalp. Shared TCR sequences were less clear between patients than in mice, possibly partly from HLA diversity.

Reverse transcription of extracted RNA yielded cDNA, which provided the sequencing template. Method: immunoSEQ multiplex PCR; TCRdb's copy keeps in-frame clones and lacks some. The sample yields 110,000 or so clones, 59% seen once. The researchers isolated CD4+ and CD8+ T cells from PBMCs by sorting. With regard to this clone: Its antigen remains unknown.

Germline V gene sequence: CDR1 KGHSY, CDR2 FQNENV. Trimming left V 0 bases short and J 5 bases short, with 11 bases between. The length of the CDR3 is 15 residues. V and J are TRBV16 and TRBJ1-5, with no clear D. The source material was CD8+ T cells sorted from blood. This sequence was found in a human donor in good health. The CDR3 is CASSQSFENDQPQHF. The CDR3 DNA reads TGTGCCAGCAGCCAATCGTTTGAGAATGATCAGCCCCAGCATTTT.